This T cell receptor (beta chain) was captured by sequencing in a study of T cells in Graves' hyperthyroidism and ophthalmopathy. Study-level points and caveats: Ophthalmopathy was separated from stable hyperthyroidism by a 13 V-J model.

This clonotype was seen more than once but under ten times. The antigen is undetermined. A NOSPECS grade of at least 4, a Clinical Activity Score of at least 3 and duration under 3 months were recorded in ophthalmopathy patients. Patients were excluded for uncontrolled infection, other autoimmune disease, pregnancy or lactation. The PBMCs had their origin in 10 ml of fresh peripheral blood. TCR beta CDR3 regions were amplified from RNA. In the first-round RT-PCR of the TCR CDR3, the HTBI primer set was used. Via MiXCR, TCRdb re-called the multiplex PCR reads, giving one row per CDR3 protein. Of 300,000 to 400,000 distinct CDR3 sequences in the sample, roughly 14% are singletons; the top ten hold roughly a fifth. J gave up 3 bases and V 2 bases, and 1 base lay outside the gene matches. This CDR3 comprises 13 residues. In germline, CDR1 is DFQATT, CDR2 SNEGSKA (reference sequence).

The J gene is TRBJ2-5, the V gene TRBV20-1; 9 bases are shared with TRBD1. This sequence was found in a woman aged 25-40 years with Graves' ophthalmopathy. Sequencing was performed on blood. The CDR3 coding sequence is TGCAGTGCTAGACGGGACAGGGAAGAGACCCAGTACTTC. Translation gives CSARRDREETQYF.